These 30 T cell receptor beta chains share one sample of origin, sequenced in a study of somatic mutations in cytotoxic T cells in rheumatoid arthritis. TCRdb's table, derived via immunoSEQ multiplex PCR, lists solely in-frame clones and lacks some. The sample records some 9,300 clones, around 90% being singletons. Sequencing input: CD8+ T cells sorted from blood. All receptors come from a woman younger than 30 with rheumatoid arthritis.

The chain uses TRBV19 and TRBJ2-7, with D possibly being TRBD1 (6 bases). Trimming took 7 bases from V and 0 from J, leaving 10 bases between them. The CDR3 runs to 13 residues. Germline V CDR1 and CDR2: LNHDA, SQIVND (reference sequence). For the CDR3, the DNA is TGTGCCAGTAAGGGGGAGTCCTCCTACGAGCAGTACTTC. This translates into CASKGESSYEQYF.

The rearrangement links TRBV11-2 to TRBJ2-5; 7 nucleotides line up with TRBD2. Trimming at V came to 1 base and at J to 2 bases, leaving 7 bases not matched to a gene. This CDR3 is 16 amino acids long. Germline V gene data show CDR1 as SGHAT and CDR2 as FQNNGV. The DNA for the CDR3 is TGTGCCAGCAGCTTAGGGCCCCTAGCGGCTCAAGAGACCCAGTACTTC. This gives the protein CASSLGPLAAQETQYF.

The gene calls are TRBV10-1 and TRBJ1-1; D ambiguous. This CDR3 is built from 13 residues. Germline V lookup: CDR1 WNHNN, CDR2 SYGVQD (reference sequence). V dropped 7 bases and J dropped 0 bases, with 9 bases sitting between them. For the CDR3, the DNA is TGCGCCAGCATGGGCAATTTGAACACTGAAGCTTTCTTT. It encodes CASMGNLNTEAFF.

As concerns this clone: Other nucleotide sequences from this sample produce the same CDR3. This chain links TRBV27 with TRBJ1-2, with D possibly matching TRBD1 (5 bases). V was clipped by 0 bases and J by 7 bases, with 9 bases between them. Per germline, CDR1 MNHEY and CDR2 SMNVEV (reference sequence). The CDR3 consists of 13 residues. CDR3 region: CASSLSGAGGYTF. The CDR3 nucleotides are TGTGCCAGCAGTTTATCAGGGGCAGGTGGCTACACCTTC.

The V and J genes are TRBV9 and TRBJ1-2, with D unclear. Trimming removed 0 bases at V and 8 bases at J, with 17 bases between. The CDR3 loop spans 15 amino acids. Germline values: CDR1 SGDLS, CDR2 YYNGEE. The CDR3 sequence: CASSVVNGNPQGYTF. The CDR3 DNA sequence: TGTGCCAGCAGCGTAGTCAACGGGAACCCCCAGGGCTACACCTTC.

This chain connects TRBV27 to TRBJ2-7; 10 bases are shared with TRBD2. This CDR3 region has 19 residues. Germline V gene lookup returns CDR1 MNHEY and CDR2 SMNVEV (reference sequence). The V gene end was trimmed by 3 bases and the J gene end by 7 bases; junction bases not matched to a gene: 21. The CDR3 DNA is TGTGCCAGCAGTTTTACTTGGCCATTCAGTTCTAGCGGGAGTGATGAGCAGTACTTC. Translated: CASSFTWPFSSSGSDEQYF.

The chain has TRBV6-5 and TRBJ2-7; D is undetermined. This CDR3 spans 14 amino acids. The germline CDR1 and CDR2 sequences are MNHEY and SVGAGI. Trimming took off 0 bases at V and 4 bases at J, with 10 bases between the two ends. Here the CDR3 DNA reads TGTGCCAGCAGTTACTCGATTACAGCTTACGAGCAGTACTTC. Its translation: CASSYSITAYEQYF.

This clone was observed once. The chain couples TRBV4-2 to TRBJ2-3; the D gene is possibly TRBD1 (6 bases). From germline, CDR1 is LGHNA and CDR2 YNFKEQ. V was shortened by 4 bases and J by 0 bases, with 17 bases between the two germline ends. The CDR3 loop spans 17 amino acids. The DNA of the CDR3 is TGTGCCAGCAGCCCGGAACGGACAGTTACCAGCACAGATACGCAGTATTTT. Protein sequence: CASSPERTVTSTDTQYF.

This clone was picked up one time. The CDR3 DNA reads as TGTGCCAGCAGCTTAGACCCAGTGAACTACACCTTC. It encodes CASSLDPVNYTF. The chain has TRBV11-2 and TRBJ1-2; D gene uncertain. The germline CDR1 and CDR2 sequences are SGHAT and FQNNGV. With 0 bases removed from V and 10 bases from J, the gap between germline ends came to 9 bases. The CDR3 has 12 amino acids.

The V call is TRBV7-9, the J call TRBJ1-2; D is unresolved. Between the trimmed V and J ends, which lost 4 bases and 6 bases, there was a span of 12 bases. In germline, CDR1 is SEHNR, CDR2 FQNEAQ (reference sequence). The CDR3 length is 13 residues. CDR3 DNA: TGTGCCAGCAGCTACGACGAGGAGGATGGCTACACCTTC. Its translation: CASSYDEEDGYTF. Combining the CDR3 with reference TRBV7-9 and TRBJ1-2 gives the whole variable domain DTGVSQNPRHKITKRGQNVTFRCDPISEHNRLYWYRQTLGQGPEFLTYFQNEAQLEKSRLLSDRFSAERPKGSFSTLEIQRTEQGDSAMYLCASSYDEEDGYTFGSGTRLTVV.

This sequence joins TRBV4-3 and TRBJ2-1; the match to TRBD2 covers 9 bases. This CDR3 is built from 17 residues. Unmatched junction bases numbered 5, after V lost 1 base and J lost 1 base. Germline V gene sequence: CDR1 LGHNA, CDR2 YSLEER. The CDR3 protein is CASSQGGGLASYNEQFF. In DNA form, the CDR3 reads TGCGCCAGCAGCCAAGGGGGGGGACTAGCTTCCTACAATGAGCAGTTCTTC.

This clone was observed a few times. The chain is built from TRBV4-1 and TRBJ1-1; D not certain. Germline V gene data show CDR1 as MGHRA and CDR2 as YSYEKL. This CDR3 has 14 residues. The V end was cut by 4 bases, the J end by 2 bases, with 11 bases between. The CDR3 DNA sequence: TGCGCCAGCAGCCCTCAACGGTCCAACACTGAAGCTTTCTTT. Translation: CASSPQRSNTEAFF.

The rearrangement links TRBV9 to TRBJ2-1; 11 bases map to TRBD2. There are 17 residues in the CDR3. The ends lost 0 bases at V and 8 bases at J; junction bases unmatched: 10. Germline CDR1 SGDLS, CDR2 YYNGEE. Here the CDR3 reads CASSVEGSGGVSDEQFF. CDR3 bases: TGTGCCAGCAGCGTAGAAGGTAGCGGGGGGGTCAGCGATGAGCAGTTCTTC.

The rearrangement joins TRBV7-3 to TRBJ2-1, with TRBD1 as a possible D gene (6 bases). CDR3 size: 12 residues. Germline V CDR1 and CDR2: SGHTA, FQGTGA. V was clipped by 3 bases and J by 8 bases, with 8 bases between them. The CDR3 sequence: CASSFEGDEQFF. CDR3 sequence (DNA): TGTGCCAGCAGCTTTGAGGGGGATGAGCAGTTCTTC. Filled out from reference TRBV7-3 and TRBJ2-1, the complete variable domain reads GAGVSQTPSNKVTEKGKYVELRCDPISGHTALYWYRQSLGQGPEFLIYFQGTGAADDSGLPNDRFFAVRPEGSVSTLKIQRTERGDSAVYLCASSFEGDEQFFGPGTRLTVL.

This clone appeared a few times. The J gene is TRBJ2-3, the V gene TRBV19; 7 bases fit TRBD1. The CDR3 length is 14 residues. V was clipped by 1 base and J by 4 bases; unmatched bases: 2. Germline V gene sequence: CDR1 LNHDA, CDR2 SQIVND (reference sequence). CDR3 amino acids: CASSIGQGPDTQYF. CDR3 bases: TGTGCCAGTAGTATAGGACAGGGCCCAGATACGCAGTATTTT.

The chain carries TRBV27 and TRBJ1-4, with D perhaps matching TRBD1 (5 bases). Germline-derived CDR1 and CDR2 are MNHEY and SMNVEV (reference sequence). The CDR3 has 15 residues. Trimming removed 0 bases from V and 7 bases from J, with 12 bases in between. The CDR3 coding sequence is TGTGCCAGCAGTTTATCCGTGGGGCTGGTTGAAAAACTGTTTTTT. Its translation is CASSLSVGLVEKLFF.

The V call is TRBV18, the J call TRBJ1-3, with D perhaps matching TRBD1 (6 bases). Germline V gene lookup returns CDR1 KGHSH and CDR2 LQKENI. The CDR3 contains 17 residues. Trimming removed 2 bases from V and 0 bases from J, with 14 bases in between. This chain's CDR3 is CASSPSFGQYSGNTIYF. CDR3 sequence (DNA): TGTGCCAGCTCACCATCGTTCGGACAGTACTCTGGAAACACCATATATTTT.

The CDR3 loop is CASSPRFRGYEQYF. The CDR3 nucleotides are TGTGCCAGTAGTCCACGCTTCAGGGGCTACGAGCAGTACTTC. The rearrangement links TRBV19 to TRBJ2-7, with D possibly being TRBD1 (6 bases). Germline CDR1 reads LNHDA; CDR2 reads SQIVND (reference sequence). Trimming removed 5 bases at V and 3 bases at J, with 14 bases between. This CDR3 spans 14 amino acids. Complete variable domain (other parts from reference TRBV19 and TRBJ2-7): DGGITQSPKYLFRKEGQNVTLSCEQNLNHDAMYWYRQDPGQGLRLIYYSQIVNDFQKGDIAEGYSVSREKKESFPLTVTSAQKNPTAFYLCASSPRFRGYEQYFGPGTRLTVT.

V usage is TRBV27 and J usage is TRBJ2-5, with TRBD1 matching 8 bases. V gave up 5 bases and J gave up 5 bases; unmatched junction bases: 13. The V gene's germline CDR1 is MNHEY and CDR2 SMNVEV (reference sequence). This CDR3 spans 16 amino acids. CDR3 amino acids: CASSLGTGPLGETQYF. The CDR3 nucleotides are TGTGCCAGCAGTCTCGGGACAGGACCCTTGGGGGAGACCCAGTACTTC.

This chain uses TRBV5-5 with TRBJ1-1, with 8 nucleotides matching TRBD1. The J segment lost 4 bases and the V segment lost 0 bases, leaving 2 bases of the junction unmatched. Germline values: CDR1 SGHKS, CDR2 YYEKEE (reference sequence). The CDR3 has 14 residues. CDR3: CASSLARGRTEAFF. In DNA, the CDR3 is TGTGCCAGCAGCTTGGCCAGGGGGCGCACTGAAGCTTTCTTT.

This clone was detected only once. At one end, the junction sequence differs from germline, possibly due to a read error. The chain employs TRBV7-9 and TRBJ2-7; 7 bases fit TRBD2. The germline CDR1 and CDR2 sequences are SEHNR and FQNEAQ (reference sequence). This CDR3 is built from 12 residues. DNA of the CDR3: TGTGCCAGCAGCTTCGGGGGGATCCCCCAAAACTTC. This translates into CASSFGGIPQNF.

This chain joins TRBV6-5 and TRBJ2-5; D gene unclear. The CDR3 covers 11 residues. Germline CDR1 MNHEY, CDR2 SVGAGI. Trimming pared 6 bases from V and 5 bases from J, leaving 7 bases between. CDR3 DNA sequence: TGTGCCAGCAGGCTTAGCGAGACCCAGTACTTC. This sequence encodes CASRLSETQYF.

This clone appeared a single time. V usage is TRBV19 and J usage is TRBJ1-2, with a tentative D call TRBD1 (5 bases). The CDR3 covers 13 residues. The V and J ends lost 3 bases and 4 bases respectively, with 9 bases between them. CDR1 is LNHDA, CDR2 SQIVND, per germline (reference sequence). The CDR3 bases are TGTGCCAGTAGTATTACCAGGGTCTATGGCTACACCTTC. It yields the protein CASSITRVYGYTF.

The rearrangement joins TRBV19 to TRBJ1-2; the D gene is possibly TRBD1 (6 bases). The CDR3 extends over 13 amino acids. V lost 7 bases to trimming and J lost 6 bases, with 15 bases between them. Germline V lookup: CDR1 LNHDA, CDR2 SQIVND (reference sequence). In DNA form, the CDR3 reads TGTGCCAGTACAGGGGTCAGGGACCATGGCTACACCTTC. It codes for CASTGVRDHGYTF.

The chain employs TRBV4-1 and TRBJ1-3; D is unresolved. CDR1 and CDR2 from the germline V gene are MGHRA and YSYEKL. The CDR3 consists of 15 residues. V lost 2 bases to trimming and J lost 2 bases, with 10 bases between them. This CDR3 is CASSQNLVTGNTIYF. For the CDR3, the DNA is TGCGCCAGCAGCCAAAATTTAGTTACTGGAAACACCATATATTTT.

The V gene is TRBV9, the J gene TRBJ1-1; possibly TRBD1 for D (5 bases). This CDR3 has 13 residues. V was clipped by 7 bases and J by 5 bases, with 15 bases between them. The germline V gene encodes CDR1 SGDLS and CDR2 YYNGEE. The CDR3 region is CASAVGGTTEAFF. As DNA, the CDR3 is TGTGCCAGCGCCGTGGGAGGGACGACTGAAGCTTTCTTT.

This clone came up a few times. The V call is TRBV27, the J call TRBJ2-2, with a possible D match to TRBD1 (5 bases). The CDR3 has 13 residues. Deletions cut 4 bases from V and 6 bases from J, with 9 bases between. Per the germline V gene, CDR1 is MNHEY and CDR2 is SMNVEV (reference sequence). DNA for the CDR3: TGTGCCAGCAGTTACACGACAGCCGGGGAGCTGTTTTTT. Protein sequence: CASSYTTAGELFF.

The rearrangement joins TRBV28 to TRBJ2-3; no firm D call. The CDR3 is 16 residues long. Trimming took 1 base from V and 0 from J, leaving 11 bases between them. Germline V lookup: CDR1 MDHEN, CDR2 SYDVKM. For the CDR3, the DNA is TGTGCCAGCAGTTTATCACCTAGAACTAGCACAGATACGCAGTATTTT. This translates into CASSLSPRTSTDTQYF.

The chain joins TRBV5-1 to TRBJ1-1; 10 nucleotides align to TRBD1. The CDR3 covers 18 residues. Germline CDR1 SGHRS, CDR2 YFSETQ. J lost 5 bases, V lost 3 bases, and 16 bases had no gene match. As DNA, the CDR3 is TGCGCCAGCAGCTCGCTGATCGGACAGGGGGGAAGAGGAACTGAAGCTTTCTTT. It specifies CASSSLIGQGGRGTEAFF.

The chain links TRBV2 to TRBJ1-2, with D maybe TRBD1 (6 bases). V was trimmed by 8 bases and J by 5 bases, leaving 27 bases between them. The CDR3 contains 17 residues. Germline-derived CDR1 and CDR2 are SNHLY and FYNNEI. Here the CDR3 reads CASRSEGDPPIPYGYTF. The CDR3 DNA reads as TGTGCCAGCCGCTCCGAGGGGGACCCTCCGATCCCGTATGGCTACACCTTC. The whole variable domain, remainder taken from reference TRBV2 and TRBJ1-2, is EPEVTQTPSHQVTQMGQEVILRCVPISNHLYFYWYRQILGQKVEFLVSFYNNEISEKSEIFDDQFSVERPDGSNFTLKIRSTKLEDSAMYFCASRSEGDPPIPYGYTFGSGTRLTVV.